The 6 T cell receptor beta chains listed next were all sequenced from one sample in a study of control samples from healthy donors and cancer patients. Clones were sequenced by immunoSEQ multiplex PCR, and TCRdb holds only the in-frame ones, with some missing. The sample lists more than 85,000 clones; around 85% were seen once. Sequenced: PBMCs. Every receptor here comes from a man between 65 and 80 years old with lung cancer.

The CDR3 reads CAWSRTHGYTF. The CDR3 DNA sequence: TGTGCCTGGAGTCGGACTCATGGCTACACCTTC. The V and J genes are TRBV30 and TRBJ1-2, with D hard to call. This CDR3 is built from 11 residues. Germline assignment: CDR1 GTSNPN and CDR2 SVGIG (reference sequence). The V and J ends lost 2 bases and 6 bases respectively, with 7 bases between them.

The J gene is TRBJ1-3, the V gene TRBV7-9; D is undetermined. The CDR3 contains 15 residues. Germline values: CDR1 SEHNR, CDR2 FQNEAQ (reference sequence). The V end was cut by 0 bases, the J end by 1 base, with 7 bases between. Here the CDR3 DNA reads TGTGCCAGCAGCTTAGCGACCCCGTCTGGAAACACCATATATTTT. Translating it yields CASSLATPSGNTIYF.

This chain's CDR3 is CARTSGTESTDTQYF. In DNA form, the CDR3 reads TGCGCCAGGACTTCCGGGACGGAAAGCACAGATACGCAGTATTTT. The chain is built from TRBV23-1 and TRBJ2-3; D may match TRBD1 or TRBD2 (5 bases each). TRBV23-1 is annotated as an ORF whose role is uncertain. The V and J ends lost 9 bases and 0 bases respectively, with 16 bases between them. The CDR3 contains 15 residues.

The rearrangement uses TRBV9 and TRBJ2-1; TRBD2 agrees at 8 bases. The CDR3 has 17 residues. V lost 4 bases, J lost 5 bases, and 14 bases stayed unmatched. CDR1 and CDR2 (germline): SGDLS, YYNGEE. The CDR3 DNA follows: TGTGCCAGCAGCATTACAACGGGGGGGAAAAACAACAATGAGCAGTTCTTC. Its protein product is CASSITTGGKNNNEQFF.

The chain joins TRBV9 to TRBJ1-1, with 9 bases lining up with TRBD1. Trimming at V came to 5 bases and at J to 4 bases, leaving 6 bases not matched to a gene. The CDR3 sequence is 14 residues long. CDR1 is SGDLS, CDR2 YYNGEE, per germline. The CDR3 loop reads CASSGDRVGTEAFF. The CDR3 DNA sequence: TGTGCCAGCAGTGGGGACAGGGTGGGCACTGAAGCTTTCTTT.

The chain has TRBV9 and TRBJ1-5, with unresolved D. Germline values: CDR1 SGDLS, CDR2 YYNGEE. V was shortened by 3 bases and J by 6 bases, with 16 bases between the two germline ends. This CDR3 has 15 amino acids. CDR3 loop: CASSAYPGMGQPQHF. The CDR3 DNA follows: TGTGCCAGCAGCGCTTACCCGGGAATGGGTCAGCCCCAGCATTTT. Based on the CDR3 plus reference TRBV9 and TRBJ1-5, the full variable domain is DSGVTQTPKHLITATGQRVTLRCSPRSGDLSVYWYQQSLDQGLQFLIQYYNGEERAKGNILERFSAQQFPDLHSELNLSSLELGDSALYFCASSAYPGMGQPQHFGDGTRLSIL.